The following is a T cell receptor (beta chain) sequence with its context. The ends lost 9 bases at V and 5 bases at J; junction bases unmatched: 5. This CDR3 is built from 15 residues. Germline V lookup: CDR1 SNHLY, CDR2 FYNNEI. The entry originates in a study of T cell changes during pregnancy in multiple sclerosis. The data were produced by immunoSEQ multiplex PCR, yet TCRdb's version contains in-frame clones alone and is incomplete. The sample lists 49,000 or so clones, approximately 94% occurring once. Sequencing used CD8+ T cells from peripheral blood mononuclear cells, obtained before pregnancy. The rearrangement joins TRBV2 to TRBJ2-2, with 14 bases that match TRBD2. This clonotype was obtained from a female donor with multiple sclerosis, enrolled in a pregnancy study. Written as DNA, the CDR3 is TGTGCCAGAAGACTAGCGGGAGGGGAGACCGGGGAGCTGTTTTTT. Translated: CARRLAGGETGELFF.